The sequence of this T cell receptor (beta chain) was determined in a study of T-cell reconstitution after alpha-beta-depleted transplantation in children. Points from the study as a whole: From surviving recipient T cells and thymic progenitors came the high day-60 TCRbeta diversity observed in some patients. T-cell numbers and diversity one year post-transplant derived largely from freshly generated T cells. At around two months after transplant, the alpha-beta T cells were reportedly derived from several hundred expanded clones that came from non-depleted graft cells.

V was pared by 5 bases and J by 6 bases, with 16 bases between. The CDR3 sequence is 14 residues long. Germline CDR1 DFQATT, CDR2 SNEGSKA (reference sequence). This sample's TCRbeta library carried unique molecular identifier barcodes. TCRdb called the PCR reads again in MiXCR, with one record for every CDR3 protein. There are about 980,000 distinct CDR3 sequences in the sample; about 29% occur only once, and 28% lies in the top ten. This clonotype appeared a few times. The target antigen is unknown. Sequencing used PBMCs, mostly from graft donor cells, obtained 360 days after TCRalphabeta/CD19-depleted stem cell transplant. The V gene is TRBV20-1, the J gene TRBJ2-2; tentatively, D is TRBD1 (7 bases). This clonotype was sampled from a boy younger than two who had a stem cell transplant for SCID, so the T cells may come from the graft donor. The DNA for the CDR3 is TGCAGTGCTCAGGGGGGAGTTGTTCCCGGGGAGCTGTTTTTT. Its translation: CSAQGGVVPGELFF.